This TCR beta chain comes out of a study of blood T cell repertoires in COVID-19. Whole-study context: Sources were T cells, B-cell-depleted T cells, or PBMCs; the material itself was cDNA or gDNA.

Assay used: immunoSEQ multiplex PCR; TCRdb lists only in-frame clones, some missing. Of 250,000 to 300,000 clones listed, over 70% are singletons. This TCR was sampled from an elderly man with acute or convalescent COVID-19. The sample was peripheral blood.

This CDR3 is CASSPTGVTEAFF. As DNA, the CDR3 is TGCGCCAGCAGCCCGACAGGGGTCACTGAAGCTTTCTTT. The chain links TRBV5-1 to TRBJ1-1; the match to TRBD1 covers 8 bases. The CDR3 contains 13 residues. Per germline, CDR1 SGHRS and CDR2 YFSETQ. Unmatched junction bases numbered 3, after V lost 4 bases and J lost 4 bases. Drawing the rest from reference TRBV5-1 and TRBJ1-1, the complete variable domain is KAGVTQTPRYLIKTRGQQVTLSCSPISGHRSVSWYQQTPGQGLQFLFEYFSETQRNKGNFPGRFSGRQFSNSRSEMNVSTLELGDSALYLCASSPTGVTEAFFGQGTRLTVV.